Reported below is one T cell receptor beta chain. Its antigen is not identified. One end of the junction does not line up with germline, which may come from a read error. Study results and caveats: Larger-cohort validation covered only one TCR beta V-J rearrangement. In terms of TCR gene usage, tumor memory CD4+ T cells clustered together with blood and lymph node memory CD4+ cells, as well as with lymph node naive CD4+ cells.

Full-length variable regions came from constant-region reverse primers plus semi-nested Nested Universal Primer A PCR. Each CDR3 protein gets one entry after TCRdb re-called the 5' RACE reads with MiXCR. The table has 6,400 or so distinct CDR3 sequences, 55% to 60% seen once. Sequenced: tumor-infiltrating memory CD4+ T cells sorted from the breast tumor. Subset indicated: memory CD4+ T cells, CD4+CD45RO+CD25-. The origin of this receptor is a female donor with breast cancer.

Here the CDR3 DNA reads TGTGCCAGCAGTTACGGGAGGTCCTCCTACAATGAGCAGTTCTTC. As protein: CASSYGRSSYNEQFF. The chain combines TRBV5-1 with TRBJ2-1; 7 bases line up with TRBD2. The CDR3 length is 15 residues. CDR1 is SGHRS, CDR2 YFSETQ, per germline.